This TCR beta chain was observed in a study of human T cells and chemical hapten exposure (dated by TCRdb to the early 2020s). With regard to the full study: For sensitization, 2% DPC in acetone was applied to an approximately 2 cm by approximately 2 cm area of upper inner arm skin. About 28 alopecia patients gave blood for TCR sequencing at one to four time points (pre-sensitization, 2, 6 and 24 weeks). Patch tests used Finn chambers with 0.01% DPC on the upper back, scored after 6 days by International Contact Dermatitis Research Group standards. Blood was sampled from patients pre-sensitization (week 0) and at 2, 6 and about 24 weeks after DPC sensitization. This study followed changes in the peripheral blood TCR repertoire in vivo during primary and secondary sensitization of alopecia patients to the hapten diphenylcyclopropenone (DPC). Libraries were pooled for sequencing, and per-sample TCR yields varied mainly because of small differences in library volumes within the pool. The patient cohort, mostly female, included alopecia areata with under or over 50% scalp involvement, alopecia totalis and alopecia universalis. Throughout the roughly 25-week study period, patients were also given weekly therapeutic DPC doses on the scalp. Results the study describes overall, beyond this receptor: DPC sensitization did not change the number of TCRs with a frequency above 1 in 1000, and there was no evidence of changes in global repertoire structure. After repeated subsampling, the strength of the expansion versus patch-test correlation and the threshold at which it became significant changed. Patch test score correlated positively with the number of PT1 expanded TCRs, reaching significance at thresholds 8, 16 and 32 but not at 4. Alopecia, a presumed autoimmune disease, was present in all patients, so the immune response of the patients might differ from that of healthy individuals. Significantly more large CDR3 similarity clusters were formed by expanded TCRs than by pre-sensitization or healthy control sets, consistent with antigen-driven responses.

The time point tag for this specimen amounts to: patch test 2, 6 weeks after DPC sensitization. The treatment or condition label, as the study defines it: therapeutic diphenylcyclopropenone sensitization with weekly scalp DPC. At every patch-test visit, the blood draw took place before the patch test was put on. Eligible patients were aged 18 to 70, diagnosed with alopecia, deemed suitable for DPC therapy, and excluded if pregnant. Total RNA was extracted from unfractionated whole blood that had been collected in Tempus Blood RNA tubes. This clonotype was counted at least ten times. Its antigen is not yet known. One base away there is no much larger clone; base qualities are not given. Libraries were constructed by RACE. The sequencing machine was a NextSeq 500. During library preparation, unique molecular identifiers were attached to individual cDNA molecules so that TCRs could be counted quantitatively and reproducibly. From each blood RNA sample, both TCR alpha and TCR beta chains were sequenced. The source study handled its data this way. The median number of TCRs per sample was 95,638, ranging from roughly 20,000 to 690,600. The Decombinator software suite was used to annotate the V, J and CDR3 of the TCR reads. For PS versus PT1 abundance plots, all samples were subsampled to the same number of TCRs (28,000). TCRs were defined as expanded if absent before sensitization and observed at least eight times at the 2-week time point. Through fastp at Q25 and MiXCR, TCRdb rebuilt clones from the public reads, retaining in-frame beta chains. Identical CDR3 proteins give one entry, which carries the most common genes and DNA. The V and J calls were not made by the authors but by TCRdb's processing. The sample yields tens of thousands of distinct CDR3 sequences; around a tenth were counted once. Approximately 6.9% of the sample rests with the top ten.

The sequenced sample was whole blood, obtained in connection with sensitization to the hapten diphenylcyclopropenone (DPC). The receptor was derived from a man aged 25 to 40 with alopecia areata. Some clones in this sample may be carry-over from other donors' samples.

The CDR3 protein is CASSRRQGDTDTQYF. The DNA is TGTGCCAGCAGCCGGCGACAGGGAGACACAGATACGCAGTATTTT. This chain joins TRBV14 to TRBJ2-3; TRBD1 fits 7 bases in the junction. According to the germline V gene, CDR1 reads SGHDN and CDR2 reads FVKESK. Counted from cysteine to phenylalanine, this CDR3 has 15 amino acids. CDR3 DNA is the only sequence kept; it has 45 bases, read in frame from the first base. Trimming accounts for 4 bases at V and 2 bases at J, while the number of junction bases matched to no gene is 6. With the portions outside the CDR3 filled from the reference TRBV14 and TRBJ2-3 genes, the complete variable region becomes EAGVTQFPSHSVIEKGQTVTLRCDPISGHDNLYWYRRVMGKEIKFLLHFVKESKQDESGMPNNRFLAERTGGTYSTLKVQPAELEDSGVYFCASSRRQGDTDTQYFGPGTRLTVL.